The text below deals with one T cell receptor beta chain. Antigen specificity is unknown. Clones were read by immunoSEQ multiplex PCR, and TCRdb kept only the in-frame ones, dropping some. The sample yields about 200,000 clones, 85% to 95% seen once. These data come from a study of T cell responses to AZD1222 COVID-19 vaccine. Study-wide findings and caveats: Nearly half of spike-specific TCRs reportedly target variant regions that are unmutated in the B.1.351 and B.1.1.7 variants. There were mostly white British donors and more females than males, and clonal diversity was possibly underestimated. The study found Spike-specific TCR breadth and depth rose after two AZD1222 doses.

CDR1 and CDR2 from the germline V gene are SEHNR and FQNEAQ (reference sequence). With 1 base clipped from V and 0 bases from J, the junction kept 9 bases outside the gene matches. The CDR3 consists of 18 residues. The chain carries TRBV7-9 and TRBJ1-5; 7 nucleotides match TRBD1. The specimen comprised peripheral blood, sampled on day 0 of MenACWY control vaccination. The sequence came from an adult in good health. The chain's CDR3 is CASSLVMGGQSSNQPQHF. The CDR3 coding sequence is TGTGCCAGCAGCTTAGTTATGGGGGGACAGAGTAGCAATCAGCCCCAGCATTTT.